Presented here are 8 T cell receptor beta chains from one specimen sequenced in a study of T cells after yellow fever vaccination. TCRdb analysed the 5' RACE reads with MiXCR anew, one entry per CDR3 protein. This table holds fewer than 650,000 distinct CDR3 sequences, about a fifth found once. The sequencing used PBMCs, collected roughly 20 days after the first yellow fever vaccination. These receptor sequences come from a man aged 18 to 29 who received the YFV17D yellow fever vaccine.

Here the CDR3 reads CASSPTSGVRREQFF. CDR3 DNA sequence: TGCGCCAGCAGCCCGACTAGCGGGGTGCGGCGGGAGCAGTTCTTC. The chain combines TRBV4-1 with TRBJ2-1, with 11 nucleotides matching TRBD2. V shed 4 bases and J 10 bases; nucleotides not matched to a gene: 9. The CDR3 is made up of 15 amino acids. Germline CDR1 reads MGHRA; CDR2 reads YSYEKL.

CDR3 loop: CSVDRVTTNEKLFF. The DNA of the CDR3 is TGCAGCGTTGATCGAGTGACAACTAATGAAAAACTGTTTTTT. The chain joins TRBV29-1 to TRBJ1-4; D is ambiguous. V dropped 3 bases and J dropped 0 bases, with 8 bases sitting between them. This CDR3 is 14 amino acids long. Germline assignment: CDR1 SQVTM and CDR2 ANQGSEA.

This clonotype was counted a single time. V is TRBV9 and J is TRBJ2-3; 7 bases fit TRBD2. The germline V gene encodes CDR1 SGDLS and CDR2 YYNGEE. The CDR3 runs 15 residues. The V and J ends lost 4 bases and 0 bases, in that order; junction bases with no gene match: 5. CDR3 DNA: TGTGCCAGCAGCACAAGCGGGGCTAGCACAGATACGCAGTATTTT. It translates to CASSTSGASTDTQYF.

This clonotype has a handful of counts. V and J are TRBV28 and TRBJ2-3, with 9 bases aligning to TRBD2. Germline CDR1 reads MDHEN; CDR2 reads SYDVKM. The J segment lost 4 bases and the V segment lost 3 bases, leaving 5 bases of the junction unmatched. The CDR3 is made up of 15 amino acids. The CDR3 bases are TGTGCCAGCAGTTTTGAGCGGGGGGCATCAGATACGCAGTATTTT. It yields the protein CASSFERGASDTQYF.

This clonotype has a handful of counts. This CDR3 is CASSMDSLGGYTF. CDR3 nucleotides: TGCGCCAGCAGCATGGACAGTCTTGGGGGCTACACCTTC. This chain connects TRBV5-1 to TRBJ1-2, with TRBD1 as a possible D gene (6 bases). This CDR3 region has 13 residues. Germline assignment: CDR1 SGHRS and CDR2 YFSETQ. The ends were cut back, 4 bases at V and 8 bases at J, with 15 bases in the middle.

The chain combines TRBV9 with TRBJ2-3; D uncertain. V was trimmed by 0 bases and J by 2 bases, leaving 13 bases between them. CDR1 SGDLS and CDR2 YYNGEE come from the germline V gene. The CDR3 has 16 residues. CDR3 sequence: CASSVDENPNTDTQYF. The CDR3 DNA is TGTGCCAGCAGCGTAGATGAGAACCCTAACACAGATACGCAGTATTTT.

This clonotype has at least ten counts. The chain carries TRBV28 and TRBJ2-3; D ambiguous. This CDR3 contains 15 residues. Germline assignment: CDR1 MDHEN and CDR2 SYDVKM. Trimming shortened V by 8 bases and J by 2 bases, and 17 bases separated the two germline ends. CDR3 protein: CASSIGASSTDTQYF. CDR3 DNA: TGTGCCAGCTCGATTGGCGCCAGCTCCACAGATACGCAGTATTTT.

Only a few counts were recorded for this clonotype. The V gene is TRBV6-5, the J gene TRBJ1-2; D remains unclear. The CDR3 totals 11 residues. The germline gives CDR1 MNHEY, CDR2 SVGAGI. Trimming pared 8 bases from V and 3 bases from J, leaving 7 bases between. CDR3 sequence: CASVTDYGYTF. CDR3 bases: TGTGCCAGCGTCACAGACTATGGCTACACCTTC.